This T cell receptor beta chain was observed in a study of T cells after posttransplantation cyclophosphamide. Study findings and constraints: Tissue-infiltrating T cells from skin or gut overlapped little with blood T cells. Recipient CMV seropositivity and CMV reactivation strongly tracked TRB clonality. Donor-recipient repertoire similarity was low at 1-2 months, rising over year one.

Clones were read by immunoSEQ multiplex PCR, and TCRdb kept only the in-frame ones, dropping some. The sample includes roughly 10,000 clones, over 80% of them seen just once. Busulfan-fludarabine conditioning, marrow transplant, and cyclophosphamide on days +3 and +4 were administered. Germline V lookup: CDR1 SGHRS, CDR2 YFSETQ. V was cut by 2 bases and J by 4 bases, with 15 bases left in between. This CDR3 has 15 amino acids. As regards this clone: No antigen is known for it.

The chain employs TRBV5-1 and TRBJ2-5; a possible D gene is TRBD1 (6 bases). Source: PBMCs, taken roughly 62 months after allogeneic stem cell transplant with posttransplant cyclophosphamide. This receptor was obtained from a female patient aged 50-59 years who received an allogeneic stem cell transplant from a related donor, was CMV-positive, and had no GVHD. The T cells may come from the graft donor. CDR3 nucleotide sequence: TGCGCCAGCAGCTTCGGGACAAGGCTCGGAGAGACCCAGTACTTC. Translating it yields CASSFGTRLGETQYF.